This T cell receptor beta chain derives from a study of shared clonotypes between healthy human individuals. Looking at the study overall: Contributing individuals were a couple of females and three males aged 18 to 49.

Generated by immunoSEQ multiplex PCR, the TCRdb table keeps only in-frame clones and is missing some. The data show hundreds of thousands of clones, roughly 70% seen once. Germline CDR1 is SGDLS and CDR2 is YYNGEE. The CDR3 contains 12 residues. Deletions cut 4 bases from V and 4 bases from J, with 6 bases between. The genes are TRBV9 and TRBJ2-1; no clear D. This TCR derives from a woman aged 25 to 39 in good health. Sample: memory CD4+ T cells sorted from blood. Sample subset: CD45RA-negative fraction. DNA of the CDR3: TGTGCCAGCAGCAGTAGGTACAATGAGCAGTTCTTC. Translated: CASSSRYNEQFF.